These T cell receptor beta chains were read from a single sample in a study of cytotoxic CD8 clonotypes in ibrutinib-treated CLL. Here immunoSEQ multiplex PCR was the method, and the copy in TCRdb shows in-frame clones only, minus some. The sample yields 250,000 to 350,000 clones, around 77% seen once. The material was PBMCs, obtained at disease progression, from a patient treated with ibrutinib. The receptor source for this set is a human donor with chronic lymphocytic leukemia. Both conserved end residues are part of each CDR3. Fields, in order: D gene, V gene, clone size, J gene, CDR3 protein, CDR3 DNA. A D gene is named only where the DNA matches it firmly. A clone size is listed for some rows: how often the clone was seen (once, few, many), or a class if it is expanded.

>.|TRBV5-1|.|TRBJ2-1
CASSPLTNYNEQFF
TGCGCCAGCAGCCCCTTGACCAACTACAATGAGCAGTTCTTC
>.|TRBV13|.|TRBJ2-7
CASSSQLAEQYF
TGTGCCAGCAGCTCACAGTTGGCCGAGCAGTACTTC
>.|TRBV7-9|.|TRBJ2-5
CASSTYAGAVGETQYF
TGTGCCAGCAGCACCTATGCCGGCGCCGTGGGGGAGACCCAGTACTTC
>TRBD2|TRBV7-6|.|TRBJ2-7
CASSQTSGHEQYF
TGTGCCAGCAGCCAGACTAGCGGGCACGAGCAGTACTTC
>.|TRBV4-1|.|TRBJ1-4
CASSHQGTNEKLFF
TGCGCCAGCAGCCATCAGGGGACTAATGAAAAACTGTTTTTT
>.|TRBV2|.|TRBJ2-1
CASTRRNNEQFF
TGTGCCAGCACCCGCAGAAACAATGAGCAGTTCTTC
>.|TRBV19|once|TRBJ1-1
CASRTGFNTEAFF
TGTGCCAGTAGGACAGGTTTTAACACTGAAGCTTTCTTT
>.|TRBV19|few|TRBJ2-7
CASGLTYEQYF
TGTGCCAGTGGACTTACCTACGAGCAGTACTTC
>.|TRBV7-3|.|TRBJ2-5
CASSKAFQETQYF
TGTGCCAGCAGCAAGGCCTTCCAAGAGACCCAGTACTTC
>.|TRBV9|.|TRBJ2-2
CASSVSWGLNTGELFF
TGTGCCAGCAGCGTATCATGGGGACTGAACACCGGGGAGCTGTTTTTT
>.|TRBV29-1|.|TRBJ1-2
CSVEGTYTNGYTF
TGCAGCGTTGAAGGGACCTATACTAATGGCTACACCTTC
>TRBD1|TRBV18|few|TRBJ1-2
CASSPRQGRNYGYTF
TGTGCCAGCTCACCACGACAGGGACGTAACTATGGCTACACCTTC
>.|TRBV27|.|TRBJ2-7
CASSSRRQAVDEQYF
TGTGCCAGCAGTTCCCGCAGACAGGCAGTCGACGAGCAGTACTTC
>TRBD1|TRBV27|.|TRBJ1-2
CASSSLSTGLSYTF
TGTGCCAGCAGTTCCCTATCGACAGGGTTAAGCTACACCTTC
>TRBD1|TRBV5-6|.|TRBJ2-7
CASSTTNLQGAYEQYF
TGTGCCAGCAGCACCACCAACCTACAGGGGGCGTACGAGCAGTACTTC
>.|TRBV18|.|TRBJ1-2
CATQGPSLPNYGYTF
TGTGCCACCCAGGGACCGAGCCTCCCTAACTATGGCTACACCTTC
>.|TRBV10-3|.|TRBJ1-5
CAISVARDPPQHF
TGTGCCATCAGTGTAGCCCGCGACCCGCCCCAGCATTTT
>.|TRBV4-1|.|TRBJ1-2
CASSRGEVEDYGYTF
TGCGCCAGCAGCCGAGGGGAGGTCGAAGACTATGGCTACACCTTC
>.|TRBV29-1|.|TRBJ2-7
CSVAGGWGYEQYF
TGCAGCGTTGCCGGGGGCTGGGGCTACGAGCAGTACTTC
>.|TRBV7-9|.|TRBJ1-1
CASSQSGVLNTEAFF
TGTGCCAGCAGCCAATCTGGAGTACTGAACACTGAAGCTTTCTTT